The 12 T cell receptor beta chains below all came from one sample that was sequenced in a study of T cells after yellow fever vaccination. Each CDR3 protein is one row after TCRdb ran MiXCR on the 5' RACE reads. The sample has hundreds of thousands of distinct CDR3 sequences; over 15% are singletons. Sequencing used PBMCs, obtained before the yellow fever booster vaccination. All receptors derive from a man aged 18 to 29 who received the YFV17D yellow fever vaccine.

This clonotype has a handful of counts. CDR3 in amino acids: CASSPRGQPSYEQYV. CDR3 DNA: TGTGCCAGCTCACCGAGGGGACAGCCTTCCTACGAGCAGTACGTC. The chain combines TRBV18 with TRBJ2-7, with 7 bases that match TRBD1. The ends lost 3 bases at V and 1 base at J; junction bases unmatched: 6. This CDR3 is 15 amino acids long. The germline CDR1 and CDR2 sequences are KGHSH and LQKENI.

This clonotype was counted at least ten times. The chain has TRBV4-1 and TRBJ2-7; D gene ambiguous. Germline V gene sequence: CDR1 MGHRA, CDR2 YSYEKL. The CDR3 sequence is 16 residues long. Trimming left V 3 bases short and J 5 bases short, with 20 bases between. The CDR3 DNA reads as TGCGCCAGCAGCCAGGCGGACGGTTTGAGTGCGGACGAGCAGTACTTC. This translates into CASSQADGLSADEQYF.

V gene TRBV7-9 combines with J gene TRBJ2-3; 7 bases align to TRBD1. Germline CDR1 reads SEHNR; CDR2 reads FQNEAQ (reference sequence). The V segment lost 6 bases and the J segment 8 bases; nucleotides outside the gene matches: 11. This CDR3 spans 14 amino acids. For the CDR3, the DNA is TGTGCCAGCAGGGGGACAGCCAGCAGGGGTACGCAGTATTTT. As protein: CASRGTASRGTQYF.

There are many counts of this clonotype. This sequence joins TRBV5-1 and TRBJ2-3; the match to TRBD1 covers 10 bases. The CDR3 is 14 residues long. CDR1 SGHRS and CDR2 YFSETQ come from the germline V gene. V was pared by 4 bases and J by 5 bases, with 4 bases of the junction left unmatched. The CDR3 loop is CASSPDRGKDTQYF. The CDR3 bases are TGCGCCAGCAGCCCGGACAGGGGGAAAGATACGCAGTATTTT.

This clonotype was seen more than once but under ten times. The rearrangement links TRBV7-9 to TRBJ1-1; 12 positions match TRBD1. The CDR3 totals 15 residues. The germline gives CDR1 SEHNR, CDR2 FQNEAQ (reference sequence). Losses at the gene ends were 5 bases for V and 8 bases for J; bases not matched to a gene: 9. CDR3 nucleotides: TGTGCCAGCAGCGTTTCCGGGACAGGGGGCGGGGAAGCTTTCTTT. Protein sequence: CASSVSGTGGGEAFF.

The chain employs TRBV5-4 and TRBJ2-3, with 9 positions matching TRBD2. The CDR3 loop spans 17 amino acids. V lost 0 bases and J lost 2; bases outside the gene matches: 7. CDR1 and CDR2 (germline): SGHNT, YYREEE (reference sequence). For the CDR3, the DNA is TGTGCCAGCAGCTTGGGGGGGACTAGCCCTATCACAGATACGCAGTATTTT. Translating it yields CASSLGGTSPITDTQYF.

The gene calls are TRBV20-1 and TRBJ2-3; TRBD2 matches at 8 bases. There are 15 residues in the CDR3. The J segment lost 3 bases and the V segment lost 6 bases, leaving 11 bases of the junction unmatched. Germline V gene lookup returns CDR1 DFQATT and CDR2 SNEGSKA (reference sequence). CDR3: CSAVPRGGGTDTQYF. CDR3 nucleotides: TGCAGTGCCGTCCCTCGGGGGGGAGGGACAGATACGCAGTATTTT.

This clonotype was observed many times. This chain links TRBV6-2 or TRBV6-3 with TRBJ2-7; no clear D gene. V lost 7 bases to trimming and J lost 7 bases, with 17 bases between them. Germline-derived CDR1 and CDR2 are MNHEY and SVGEGT. This CDR3 region has 13 residues. CDR3 amino acids: CASTNPSRKEQYV. The CDR3 DNA sequence: TGTGCCAGCACCAACCCGAGTCGGAAGGAGCAGTACGTC.

The chain combines TRBV10-2 with TRBJ2-7; 7 bases line up with TRBD1. In germline, CDR1 is WSHSY, CDR2 SAAADI. The CDR3 length is 10 residues. Trimming took 7 bases from V and 13 from J; bases not matched to a gene: 7. This CDR3 reads CASTWDSLYV. Written as DNA, the CDR3 is TGCGCCAGCACTTGGGACAGCCTATACGTC.

The chain couples TRBV5-1 to TRBJ2-5; TRBD1 agrees at 9 bases. CDR1 and CDR2 (germline): SGHRS, YFSETQ. The V and J ends lost 0 bases and 5 bases, in that order; junction bases with no gene match: 8. This CDR3 is 16 amino acids long. The CDR3 DNA reads as TGCGCCAGCAGCTTGGTCGGGACAGGGTATCAGGAGACCCAGTACTTC. The encoded protein is CASSLVGTGYQETQYF.

This clonotype was seen a handful of times. The V gene is TRBV6-5, the J gene TRBJ2-1; D possibly matches TRBD1 or TRBD2 (7 bases each). Germline-derived CDR1 and CDR2 are MNHEY and SVGAGI. This CDR3 is 13 amino acids long. Deletions cut 6 bases from V and 4 bases from J, with 10 bases between. The CDR3 nucleotides are TGTGCCAGCAGGCAGGGGGGGTACAATGAGCAGTTCTTC. This gives the protein CASRQGGYNEQFF.

The V and J genes are TRBV4-3 and TRBJ1-5; D unresolved. There are 14 residues in the CDR3. Germline V gives CDR1 LGHNA, CDR2 YSLEER. The V gene lost 0 bases and the J gene lost 7 bases, with 10 bases spanning the gap. CDR3 region: CASSQETLTQPQHF. The CDR3 DNA sequence: TGCGCCAGCAGCCAAGAAACGCTTACCCAGCCCCAGCATTTT.